This T cell receptor (beta chain) was found in a study of cytomegalovirus exposure and HLA in healthy donors. About the research overall: The early release's HLA-typed donors yielded approximately 85 million unique TCRs. Within the Caucasian-associated ancestry cluster were around 81% of the approximately 400 genotyped donors. General study findings and limits: Later work found most CMV-associated TCR beta chains apparently HLA-restricted.

Donors were ostensibly healthy at sampling, although undocumented immune exposures were probable. With 60 Vbeta and 13 Jbeta primers, the PCR was carried out. TCRdb keeps only in-frame clones here, not all; method: immunoSEQ multiplex PCR. There are a few hundred thousand clones in the sample; about 86% occur only once, and about 8% lies in the top ten. Per germline, CDR1 MDHEN and CDR2 SYDVKM. The V and J ends lost 3 bases and 2 bases respectively, with 7 bases between them. This CDR3 has 14 residues. Regarding this clone: Its antigen remains unknown.

Sequencing was done on a sample of PBMCs. The TCR sequence derives from a woman aged 55-69 years in good health and CMV-seropositive. The chain links TRBV28 to TRBJ1-4; no reliable D call. The CDR3 spells CASSFRETNEKLFF. In DNA form, the CDR3 reads TGTGCCAGCAGTTTCCGGGAGACTAATGAAAAACTGTTTTTT. Looking up the rest from reference TRBV28 and TRBJ1-4 gives the full variable domain: DVKVTQSSRYLVKRTGEKVFLECVQDMDHENMFWYRQDPGLGLRLIYFSYDVKMKEKGDIPEGYSVSREKKERFSLILESASTNQTSMYLCASSFRETNEKLFFGSGTQLSVL.